This T cell receptor beta chain was observed in a study of long-term antiretroviral therapy in people with HIV. There was at least one pre-ART PBMC sample for each donor, plus at least two post-ART PBMC samples. A v3.0 immunoSEQ assay was performed at survey level. The method was immunoSEQ multiplex PCR; TCRdb's version includes in-frame clones alone and lacks a portion of them. The data hold over 15,000 clones, with about 94% observed a single time. This TCR came from a woman aged 45-60 years with HIV. The source was unsorted PBMCs, collected 6.4 years after starting antiretroviral therapy.

CDR3 protein: CASSATQYEQYF. For the CDR3, the DNA is TGTGCCAGCAGCGCCACCCAATACGAGCAGTACTTC. J is TRBJ2-7 and V is TRBV11-2; D is unresolved. Trimming stripped 5 bases from V and 4 bases from J, with 9 bases between. The CDR3 spans 12 residues. In germline, CDR1 is SGHAT, CDR2 FQNNGV.